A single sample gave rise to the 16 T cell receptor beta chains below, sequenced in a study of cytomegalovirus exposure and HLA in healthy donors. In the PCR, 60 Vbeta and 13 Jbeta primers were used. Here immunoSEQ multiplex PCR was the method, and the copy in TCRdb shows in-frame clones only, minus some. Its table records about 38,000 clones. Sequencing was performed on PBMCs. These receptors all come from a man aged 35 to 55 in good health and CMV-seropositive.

CDR3 nucleotides: TGTGCCAGCAGCCAACAAGGGACAGGGACTGAAAAACTGTTTTTT. Translated, it gives CASSQQGTGTEKLFF. This rearrangement joins TRBV5-5 to TRBJ1-4; 9 nucleotides agree with TRBD1. The V and J ends lost 4 bases and 7 bases, in that order; junction bases with no gene match: 8. Germline V CDR1 and CDR2: SGHKS, YYEKEE (reference sequence). The CDR3 runs to 15 residues.

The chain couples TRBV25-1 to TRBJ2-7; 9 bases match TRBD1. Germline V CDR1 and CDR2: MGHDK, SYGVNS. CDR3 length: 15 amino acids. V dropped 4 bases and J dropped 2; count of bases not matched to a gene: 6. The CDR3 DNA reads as TGTGCCAGCAGTGTCCACAGGGGGCCCCCCTACGAGCAGTACTTC. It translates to CASSVHRGPPYEQYF.

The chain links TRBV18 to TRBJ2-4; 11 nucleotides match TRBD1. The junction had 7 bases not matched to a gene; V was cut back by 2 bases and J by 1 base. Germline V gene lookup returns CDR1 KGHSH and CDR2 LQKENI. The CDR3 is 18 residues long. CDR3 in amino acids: CASSPRQGQGAAKNIQYF. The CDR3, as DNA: TGTGCCAGCTCACCAAGACAAGGACAGGGGGCGGCCAAAAACATTCAGTACTTC. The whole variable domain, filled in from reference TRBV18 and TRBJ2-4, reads NAGVMQNPRHLVRRRGQEARLRCSPMKGHSHVYWYRQLPEEGLKFMVYLQKENIIDESGMPKERFSAEFPKEGPSILRIQQVVRGDSAAYFCASSPRQGQGAAKNIQYFGAGTRLSVL.

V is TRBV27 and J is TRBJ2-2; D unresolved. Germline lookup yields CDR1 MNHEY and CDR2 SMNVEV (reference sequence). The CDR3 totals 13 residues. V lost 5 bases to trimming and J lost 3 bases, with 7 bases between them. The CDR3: CASSQYDTGELFF. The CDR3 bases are TGTGCCAGCAGTCAGTACGACACCGGGGAGCTGTTTTTT.

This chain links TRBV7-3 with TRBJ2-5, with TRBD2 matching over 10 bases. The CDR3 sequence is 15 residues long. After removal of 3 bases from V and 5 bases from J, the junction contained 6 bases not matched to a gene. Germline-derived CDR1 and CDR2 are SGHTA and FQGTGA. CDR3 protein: CASSLLAGVGETQYF. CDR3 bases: TGTGCCAGCAGCTTGCTAGCGGGAGTAGGGGAGACCCAGTACTTC.

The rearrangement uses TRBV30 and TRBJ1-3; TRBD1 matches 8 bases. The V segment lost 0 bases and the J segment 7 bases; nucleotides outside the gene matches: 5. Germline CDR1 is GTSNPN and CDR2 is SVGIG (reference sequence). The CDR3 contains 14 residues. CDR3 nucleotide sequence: TGTGCCTGGAGTGTACGGCAGGGGGCTAACACCATATATTTT. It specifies CAWSVRQGANTIYF. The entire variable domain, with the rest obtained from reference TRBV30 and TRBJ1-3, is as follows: SQTIHQWPATLVQPVGSPLSLECTVEGTSNPNLYWYRQAAGRGLQLLFYSVGIGQISSEVPQNLSASRPQDRQFILSSKKLLLSDSGFYLCAWSVRQGANTIYFGEGSWLTVV.

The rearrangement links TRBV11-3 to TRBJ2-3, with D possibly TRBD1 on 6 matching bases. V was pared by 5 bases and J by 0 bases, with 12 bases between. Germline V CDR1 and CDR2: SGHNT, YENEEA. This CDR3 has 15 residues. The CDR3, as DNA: TGTGCCAGCAGCCCACTTAGGGGGAGCACAGATACGCAGTATTTT. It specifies CASSPLRGSTDTQYF.

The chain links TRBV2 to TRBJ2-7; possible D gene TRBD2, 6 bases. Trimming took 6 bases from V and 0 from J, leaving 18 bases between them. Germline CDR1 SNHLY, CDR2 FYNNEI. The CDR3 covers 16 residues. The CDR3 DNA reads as TGTGCCAGCAGAGGGATGCTAGCGCTATTCTCCTACGAGCAGTACTTC. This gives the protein CASRGMLALFSYEQYF. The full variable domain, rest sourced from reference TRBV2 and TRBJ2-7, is EPEVTQTPSHQVTQMGQEVILRCVPISNHLYFYWYRQILGQKVEFLVSFYNNEISEKSEIFDDQFSVERPDGSNFTLKIRSTKLEDSAMYFCASRGMLALFSYEQYFGPGTRLTVT.

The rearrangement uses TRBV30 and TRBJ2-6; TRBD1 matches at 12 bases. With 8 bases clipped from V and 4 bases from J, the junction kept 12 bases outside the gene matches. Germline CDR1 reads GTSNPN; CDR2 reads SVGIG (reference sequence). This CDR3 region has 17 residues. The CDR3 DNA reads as TGTGCCGTCTTCCGGGACAGGGGGCGGTCCGGGGCCAACGTCCTGACTTTC. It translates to CAVFRDRGRSGANVLTF. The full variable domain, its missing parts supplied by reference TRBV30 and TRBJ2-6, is SQTIHQWPATLVQPVGSPLSLECTVEGTSNPNLYWYRQAAGRGLQLLFYSVGIGQISSEVPQNLSASRPQDRQFILSSKKLLLSDSGFYLCAVFRDRGRSGANVLTFGAGSRLTVL.

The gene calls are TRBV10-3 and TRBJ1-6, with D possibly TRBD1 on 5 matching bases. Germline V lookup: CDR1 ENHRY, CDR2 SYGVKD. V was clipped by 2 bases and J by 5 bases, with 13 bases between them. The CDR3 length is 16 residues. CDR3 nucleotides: TGTGCCATCAGTGAGGGTGCGGGGCGCAATAATTCACCCCTCCACTTT. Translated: CAISEGAGRNNSPLHF.

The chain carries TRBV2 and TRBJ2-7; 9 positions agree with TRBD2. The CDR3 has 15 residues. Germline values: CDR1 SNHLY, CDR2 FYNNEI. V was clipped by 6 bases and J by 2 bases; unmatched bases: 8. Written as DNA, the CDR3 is TGTGCCAGCAGCGTTTATAGCGGGAGCGCCTACGAGCAGTACTTC. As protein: CASSVYSGSAYEQYF.

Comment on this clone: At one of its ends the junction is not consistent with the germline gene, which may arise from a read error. DNA for the CDR3: TGTGCTAGCAGCTTAGACCTCGGGACAGCCATCTCTGGGGCCAACGTCCTGACTTTC. Its translation is CASSLDLGTAISGANVLTF. V is TRBV7-7 and J is TRBJ2-6; 7 bases are shared with TRBD1. Germline loops: CDR1 SSHAT, CDR2 FNYEAQ (reference sequence). The CDR3 has 19 residues.

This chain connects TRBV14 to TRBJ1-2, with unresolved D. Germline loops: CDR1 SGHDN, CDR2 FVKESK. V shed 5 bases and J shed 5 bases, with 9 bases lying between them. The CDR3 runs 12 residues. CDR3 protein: CASSEASYGYTF. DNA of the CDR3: TGTGCCAGCAGCGAAGCGAGTTATGGCTACACCTTC. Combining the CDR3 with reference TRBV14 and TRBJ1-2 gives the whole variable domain EAGVTQFPSHSVIEKGQTVTLRCDPISGHDNLYWYRRVMGKEIKFLLHFVKESKQDESGMPNNRFLAERTGGTYSTLKVQPAELEDSGVYFCASSEASYGYTFGSGTRLTVV.

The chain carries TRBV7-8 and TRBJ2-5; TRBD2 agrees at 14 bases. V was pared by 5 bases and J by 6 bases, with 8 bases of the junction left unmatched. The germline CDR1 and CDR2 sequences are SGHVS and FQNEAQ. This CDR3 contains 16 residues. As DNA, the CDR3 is TGTGCCAGCAGCCCGGGACTAGCGGGAGCATCTAAGACCCAGTACTTC. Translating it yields CASSPGLAGASKTQYF.

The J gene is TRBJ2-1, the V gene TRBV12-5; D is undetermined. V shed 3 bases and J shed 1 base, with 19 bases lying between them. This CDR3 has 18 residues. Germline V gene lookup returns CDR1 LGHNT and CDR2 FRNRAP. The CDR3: CASGFRPALSSSYNEQFF. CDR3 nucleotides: TGTGCTAGTGGTTTCAGGCCGGCCCTGTCGTCTTCCTACAATGAGCAGTTCTTC. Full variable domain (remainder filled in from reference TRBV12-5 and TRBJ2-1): DARVTQTPRHKVTEMGQEVTMRCQPILGHNTVFWYRQTMMQGLELLAYFRNRAPLDDSGMPKDRFSAEMPDATLATLKIQPSEPRDSAVYFCASGFRPALSSSYNEQFFGPGTRLTVL.

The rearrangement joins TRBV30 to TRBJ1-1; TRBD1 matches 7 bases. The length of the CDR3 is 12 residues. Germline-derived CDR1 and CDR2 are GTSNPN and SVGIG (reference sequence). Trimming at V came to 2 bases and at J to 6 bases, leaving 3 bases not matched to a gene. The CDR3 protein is CAWSRGPAEAFF. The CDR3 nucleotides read TGTGCCTGGAGTAGGGGGCCGGCTGAAGCTTTCTTT.